The clone carrying this TCR beta chain was seen a few times. The entry originates in a study of beta chain features in type 1 diabetes. Per the germline V gene, CDR1 is SGDLS and CDR2 is YYNGEE. The CDR3 contains 14 residues. Trimming removed 3 bases at V and 6 bases at J, with 15 bases between. Sequenced material consisted of expressed TCRB transcripts (all of the isolated RNA was reverse transcribed). TCRdb's table, derived via immunoSEQ multiplex PCR, lists solely in-frame clones and lacks some. This repertoire shows around 140,000 clones, more than 9% found once; its top ten account for roughly 1.3%.

Sequencing input: naive CD4+ T cells from blood. The sequence was obtained from a man between 18 and 29 years old in good health. The rearrangement uses TRBV9 and TRBJ1-2, with D tentatively TRBD1 (5 bases). The CDR3 here is CASSANLGQDGYTF. The CDR3 nucleotides are TGTGCCAGCAGCGCCAACCTCGGACAAGATGGCTACACCTTC. Complete variable domain (other parts from reference TRBV9 and TRBJ1-2): DSGVTQTPKHLITATGQRVTLRCSPRSGDLSVYWYQQSLDQGLQFLIQYYNGEERAKGNILERFSAQQFPDLHSELNLSSLELGDSALYFCASSANLGQDGYTFGSGTRLTVV.